The 28 T cell receptor beta chains below all came from one sample that was sequenced in a study of human CD8 memory T cell subsets (dated by TCRdb to the early 2020s). A Human TCR Profiling Kit was used to prepare UMI-labeled 5' RACE TCRbeta libraries. Through TCRdb reprocessing, the reads give one entry per CDR3 protein sequence; DNA is omitted. The sample's records list about 5,000 distinct CDR3 sequences. Of the sample, around a quarter is held by the ten largest clones. The specimen sequenced was CD8+ T cells from PBMCs. These receptors originate from a human donor in good health.

The J gene is TRBJ1-5, the V gene TRBV28; as DNA is missing, the TRBD1 call by TCRdb cannot be tested. Germline CDR1 is MDHEN and CDR2 is SYDVKM. The CDR3 runs to 14 residues. The CDR3 spells CASSPRQGGQPQHF.

This chain links TRBV6-2 or TRBV6-3 with TRBJ2-6; TCRdb indicates TRBD1, and absent DNA this call remains unverified. This CDR3 is built from 14 residues. The germline gives CDR1 MNHEY, CDR2 SVGEGT. The CDR3 protein is CASSRVTGANVLTF.

This rearrangement joins TRBV3-1 to TRBJ2-3; the TCRdb call, TRBD1, lacks DNA for checking. This CDR3 has 15 residues. Germline CDR1 is LGHDT and CDR2 is YNNKEL (reference sequence). The CDR3 loop reads CASSPGQGEADTQYF.

The rearrangement links TRBV20-1 to TRBJ1-1; the TCRdb call, TRBD1, lacks DNA for checking. Germline CDR1 is DFQATT and CDR2 is SNEGSKA (reference sequence). The CDR3 runs 14 residues. CDR3 protein: CSARAPDRDTEAFF.

This rearrangement joins TRBV11-3 to TRBJ2-1; with no DNA, the TCRdb D assignment of TRBD1 cannot be verified. CDR3 length equals 17 residues. Germline V gene sequence: CDR1 SGHNT, CDR2 YENEEA. The CDR3: CASSSGPRDSTYNEQFF.

The V call is TRBV6-2 or TRBV6-3, the J call TRBJ2-7; with no DNA, the TCRdb D assignment of TRBD1 cannot be verified. CDR3 length equals 13 residues. Germline CDR1 is MNHEY and CDR2 is SVGEGT. The chain's CDR3 is CASSYRDINEQYF.

This sequence joins TRBV18 and TRBJ2-7. The germline CDR1 and CDR2 sequences are KGHSH and LQKENI. The CDR3 totals 13 residues. The CDR3 sequence: CASSPGRDFEQYF. Looking up the rest from reference TRBV18 and TRBJ2-7 gives the full variable domain: NAGVMQNPRHLVRRRGQEARLRCSPMKGHSHVYWYRQLPEEGLKFMVYLQKENIIDESGMPKERFSAEFPKEGPSILRIQQVVRGDSAAYFCASSPGRDFEQYFGPGTRLTVT.

Measured by frequency, this clonotype is medium-sized (0.01 to 0.1%). The chain couples TRBV24-1 to TRBJ1-1; with no DNA, the TCRdb D assignment of TRBD1 cannot be verified. CDR1 is KGHDR, CDR2 SFDVKD, per germline. The CDR3 is made up of 13 amino acids. CDR3 residues: CATSWAGSTEAFF.

The gene calls are TRBV4-3 and TRBJ2-6; TCRdb names TRBD2, which stays unverified in the absence of DNA. CDR3 length: 18 amino acids. CDR1 and CDR2 from the germline V gene are LGHNA and YSLEER. This chain's CDR3 is CASSQATSGISGANVLTF.

This clonotype registers medium-sized by frequency. The V call is TRBV15, the J call TRBJ2-7; there is no DNA to check the TCRdb D call of TRBD2. CDR3 length equals 16 residues. Per germline, CDR1 LNHNV and CDR2 YYDKDF (reference sequence). The CDR3 loop is CATSASPGQSSYEQYF.

This sequence joins TRBV10-3 and TRBJ1-2; TCRdb's D call, TRBD1, is unchecked because there is no DNA. The CDR3 extends over 14 amino acids. In germline, CDR1 is ENHRY, CDR2 SYGVKD. The CDR3 sequence is CAISDMGQAYGYTF.

According to its frequency, this clonotype is medium-sized. This chain joins TRBV20-1 and TRBJ1-4; TCRdb calls TRBD1, which cannot be checked without DNA. Germline lookup yields CDR1 DFQATT and CDR2 SNEGSKA (reference sequence). The CDR3 sequence is 15 residues long. The CDR3 is CSARSLRGQQEKLFF.

V usage is TRBV6-2 or TRBV6-3 and J usage is TRBJ2-2; TCRdb designates TRBD1, a call that cannot be tested without DNA. The CDR3 has 16 residues. The germline CDR1 and CDR2 sequences are MNHEY and SVGEGT. The CDR3 here is CASSPGHPEPTGELFF.

V and J are TRBV20-1 and TRBJ2-5; TCRdb returns TRBD2, unconfirmable since there is no DNA. Per germline, CDR1 DFQATT and CDR2 SNEGSKA (reference sequence). The CDR3 has 16 residues. This CDR3 is CSARDVAGGVEETQYF.

This clonotype is identified as medium-sized from frequency. The chain links TRBV7-9 to TRBJ1-5. CDR3 length: 14 amino acids. From germline, CDR1 is SEHNR and CDR2 FQNEAQ (reference sequence). Here the CDR3 reads CASSEEGSNQPQHF. Variable domain in full (rest from reference TRBV7-9 and TRBJ1-5): DTGVSQNPRHKITKRGQNVTFRCDPISEHNRLYWYRQTLGQGPEFLTYFQNEAQLEKSRLLSDRFSAERPKGSFSTLEIQRTEQGDSAMYLCASSEEGSNQPQHFGDGTRLSIL.

The chain is built from TRBV6-4 and TRBJ2-1; with no DNA, the TCRdb D assignment of TRBD2 cannot be verified. Germline CDR1 MRHNA, CDR2 SNTAGT. This CDR3 contains 15 residues. CDR3 loop: CASSDSSSGSGEPFF.

The chain has TRBV7-8 and TRBJ2-3; TCRdb outputs TRBD1, but without DNA this stays unchecked. From germline, CDR1 is SGHVS and CDR2 FQNEAQ. There are 15 residues in the CDR3. The CDR3 protein is CASSLVGQGVMTQYF.

This rearrangement joins TRBV9 to TRBJ2-1; TCRdb's assignment of TRBD2 cannot be checked, as there is no DNA. Looked up from germline, CDR1 is SGDLS and CDR2 is YYNGEE. CDR3 length: 14 residues. CDR3 region: CASSVWGTSNEQFF.

The rearrangement links TRBV5-1 to TRBJ2-2; TCRdb outputs TRBD1, but without DNA this stays unchecked. This CDR3 comprises 16 residues. Per germline, CDR1 SGHRS and CDR2 YFSETQ. CDR3 in amino acids: CASSPNRGDYTGELFF.

The V gene is TRBV6-4, the J gene TRBJ2-2; the D call of TRBD2 rests on TCRdb alone, since no DNA is present to check it. CDR1 and CDR2 (germline): MRHNA, SNTAGT. The CDR3 has 14 amino acids. CDR3 amino acids: CASSDLTSSGELFF.

The chain links TRBV27 to TRBJ2-3. Germline lookup yields CDR1 MNHEY and CDR2 SMNVEV (reference sequence). CDR3 size: 17 residues. The CDR3 loop is CASSFSFTGLGTDTQYF.

This sequence joins TRBV20-1 and TRBJ2-1. CDR1 and CDR2 (germline): DFQATT, SNEGSKA (reference sequence). The CDR3 contains 12 residues. CDR3 loop: CSAREDDNEQFF.

The V gene is TRBV6-2 or TRBV6-3, the J gene TRBJ2-7; checking the TCRdb D call of TRBD1 is not possible without DNA. CDR1 and CDR2 from the germline V gene are MNHEY and SVGEGT. The CDR3 consists of 15 residues. CDR3 region: CASSLQGVGPYEQYF.

The chain joins TRBV29-1 to TRBJ1-1. Germline V gene data show CDR1 as SQVTM and CDR2 as ANQGSEA. The CDR3 is made up of 12 amino acids. CDR3 in amino acids: CSVVGRNTEAFF.

This clonotype is identified as medium-sized from frequency. This chain joins TRBV11-3 and TRBJ2-1; no DNA is available, so the TRBD1 call from TCRdb remains unchecked. The germline CDR1 and CDR2 sequences are SGHNT and YENEEA. The CDR3 is 15 amino acids. CDR3 protein: CASSSGPQIGNEQFF.

Judged by frequency, this clonotype is medium-sized. V gene TRBV5-1 combines with J gene TRBJ2-7. CDR1 is SGHRS, CDR2 YFSETQ, per germline. The CDR3 has 14 amino acids. This CDR3 is CASSLTDSSYEQYF.

This chain connects TRBV6-5 to TRBJ2-1; no DNA is available, so the TRBD1 call from TCRdb remains unchecked. From germline, CDR1 is MNHEY and CDR2 SVGAGI. CDR3 length equals 15 residues. The CDR3 protein is CASSPTGTGYNEQFF.

This chain joins TRBV6-4 and TRBJ2-1; the D gene TCRdb calls, TRBD1, cannot be checked with no DNA. The CDR3 has 16 amino acids. Germline V gene lookup returns CDR1 MRHNA and CDR2 SNTAGT. This CDR3 reads CASSDSGTGAGIEQFF.